The 31 T cell receptor beta chains reported below all come from one sample, sequenced in a study of spatial heterogeneity in lung cancer. Time point of the sample: sample taken at primary tumor resection. Unsorted tumor, nontumor lung tissue or cryopreserved PBMC supplied the whole RNA. Using its own MiXCR run on the 5' RACE reads, TCRdb lists one record per CDR3 protein. The table lists approximately 82,000 distinct CDR3 sequences, 10% to 15% of them singletons. The sample consisted of PBMCs, taken at surgery. The receptors come from a male donor with early-stage non-small cell lung cancer.

This clonotype came up a few times. The J gene is TRBJ2-5, the V gene TRBV5-1, with TRBD2 matching over 10 bases. Germline CDR1 reads SGHRS; CDR2 reads YFSETQ. The CDR3 extends over 15 amino acids. The ends lost 0 bases at V and 5 bases at J; junction bases unmatched: 4. The CDR3 nucleotides are TGCGCCAGCAGCTTGGGAGCGGGGGGGCCGGAGACCCAGTACTTC. This sequence encodes CASSLGAGGPETQYF.

The gene calls are TRBV7-2 and TRBJ1-5; D is uncertain. The CDR3 spans 14 residues. V was cut by 1 base and J by 5 bases, with 9 bases left in between. CDR1 is SGHTA and CDR2 is FQGNSA in the germline V gene. CDR3 nucleotides: TGTGCCAGCAGCTTAGGTTCCGGGGATCAGCCCCAGCATTTT. Residues: CASSLGSGDQPQHF. The whole variable domain, filled in from reference TRBV7-2 and TRBJ1-5, reads GAGVSQSPSNKVTEKGKDVELRCDPISGHTALYWYRQSLGQGLEFLIYFQGNSAPDKSGLPSDRFSAERTGGSVSTLTIQRTQQEDSAVYLCASSLGSGDQPQHFGDGTRLSIL.

The chain links TRBV19 to TRBJ1-2; TRBD1 is a possible D gene (6 bases). Germline CDR1 LNHDA, CDR2 SQIVND (reference sequence). The V and J ends lost 7 bases and 2 bases respectively, with 11 bases between them. This CDR3 has 13 residues. CDR3 region: CASTVQGNYGYTF. CDR3 DNA: TGTGCCAGTACCGTACAGGGAAACTATGGCTACACCTTC.

This CDR3 reads CATTGPYGDTQYF. The CDR3 DNA reads TGTGCCACCACCGGACCTTACGGAGATACGCAGTATTTT. The V gene is TRBV24-1, the J gene TRBJ2-3; D call uncertain. V gave up 8 bases and J gave up 5 bases, with 13 bases separating them. Germline CDR1 is KGHDR and CDR2 is SFDVKD. The CDR3 is made up of 13 amino acids.

The rearrangement uses TRBV7-9 and TRBJ2-7; 7 bases line up with TRBD1. The germline CDR1 and CDR2 sequences are SEHNR and FQNEAQ (reference sequence). The CDR3 length is 13 residues. Trimming at V came to 4 bases and at J to 2 bases, leaving 2 bases not matched to a gene. Written as DNA, the CDR3 is TGTGCCAGCAGCTCGGACAGGACCTACGAGCAGTACTTC. Amino acid sequence: CASSSDRTYEQYF.

This clonotype came up a few times. The chain couples TRBV28 to TRBJ2-7, with 9 bases lining up with TRBD1. The germline V gene has CDR1 MDHEN and CDR2 SYDVKM. V shed 5 bases, J shed 6 bases, and the junction held 5 bases outside the gene matches. CDR3 length: 13 amino acids. CDR3 nucleotide sequence: TGTGCCAGCAGTGAGACGACAGGGGGCGAGCAGTACTTC. Translating it yields CASSETTGGEQYF.

The gene calls are TRBV11-1 and TRBJ1-1, with a tentative D call TRBD1 (6 bases). This CDR3 spans 14 amino acids. Germline CDR1 SGHAT, CDR2 FQDESV (reference sequence). The germline V and J ends were trimmed by 6 bases and 0 bases, with 11 bases remaining between them. CDR3 coding DNA: TGTGCCAGCAGTAAAGACAGGATGAACACTGAAGCTTTCTTT. It translates to CASSKDRMNTEAFF.

The chain carries TRBV3-1 and TRBJ2-7, with TRBD1 matching 12 bases. The junction had 8 bases not matched to a gene; V was cut back by 4 bases and J by 7 bases. CDR3 length: 15 residues. Germline V gives CDR1 LGHDT, CDR2 YNNKEL (reference sequence). CDR3 sequence (DNA): TGTGCCAGCAGCCCGGGACAGGGGGCGGTACGGGAGCAGTACTTC. It encodes CASSPGQGAVREQYF.

The rearrangement links TRBV30 to TRBJ1-2, with D maybe TRBD1 (5 bases). CDR3 length: 15 residues. Germline V gene lookup returns CDR1 GTSNPN and CDR2 SVGIG (reference sequence). Trimming removed 2 bases at V and 4 bases at J, with 17 bases between. CDR3 region: CAWSPGARLVYGYTF. CDR3 sequence (DNA): TGTGCCTGGAGTCCCGGGGCCCGTTTGGTCTATGGCTACACCTTC.

This clonotype was recorded a few times. V gene TRBV6-6 combines with J gene TRBJ2-2; D not resolved. This CDR3 spans 14 amino acids. Trimming left V 9 bases short and J 3 bases short, with 14 bases between. Germline V gene lookup returns CDR1 MNHNY and CDR2 SVGAGI (reference sequence). This CDR3 reads CASYGFRDTGELFF. The CDR3 DNA reads TGTGCCAGTTACGGGTTCCGTGACACCGGGGAGCTGTTTTTT.

This clonotype was seen a few times. The chain joins TRBV15 to TRBJ2-3, with D possibly being TRBD2 (7 bases). This CDR3 has 16 residues. V lost 5 bases to trimming and J lost 5 bases, with 20 bases between them. Germline loops: CDR1 LNHNV, CDR2 YYDKDF (reference sequence). This CDR3 reads CATSESGGAQRDTQYF. CDR3 nucleotides: TGTGCCACCAGCGAATCTGGGGGGGCCCAGAGAGATACGCAGTATTTT.

This chain joins TRBV29-1 and TRBJ2-1; no clear D. This CDR3 is built from 14 residues. In germline, CDR1 is SQVTM, CDR2 ANQGSEA. V lost 8 bases and J 9 bases, leaving 23 bases between the germline ends. The CDR3 protein is CSIRTPLRPGEQFF. The DNA for the CDR3 is TGCAGCATAAGGACGCCTCTTCGCCCCGGTGAGCAGTTCTTC.

This clonotype was seen many times. The gene calls are TRBV4-1 and TRBJ1-1, with 7 bases identical to TRBD1. J was trimmed by 7 bases and V by 1 base; bases with no gene match: 6. The CDR3 has 14 residues. From germline, CDR1 is MGHRA and CDR2 YSYEKL. The CDR3, as DNA: TGCGCCAGCAGCCAAGTGGCAGGGGGGGATGAAGCTTTCTTT. It encodes CASSQVAGGDEAFF.

The chain is built from TRBV19 and TRBJ1-3; D perhaps matches TRBD1 (6 bases). Germline V gene data show CDR1 as LNHDA and CDR2 as SQIVND (reference sequence). The CDR3 runs 16 residues. V was shortened by 6 bases and J by 0 bases, with 15 bases between the two germline ends. CDR3 sequence: CASSPGHQDSGNTIYF. CDR3 in DNA: TGTGCCAGTAGCCCGGGACATCAAGACTCTGGAAACACCATATATTTT.

This chain connects TRBV29-1 to TRBJ2-7, with D tentatively TRBD1 or TRBD2 (5 bases each). The CDR3 loop spans 12 amino acids. Per the germline V gene, CDR1 is SQVTM and CDR2 is ANQGSEA. The CDR3 DNA reads TGCGGGGCCAGCGGCGTAACCTACGAGCAGTACTTC. Its protein is CGASGVTYEQYF.

This chain connects TRBV6-5 to TRBJ2-3; TRBD1 matches 7 bases. The CDR3 has 13 residues. Looked up from germline, CDR1 is MNHEY and CDR2 is SVGAGI. V was pared by 7 bases and J by 3 bases, with 4 bases of the junction left unmatched. For the CDR3, the DNA is TGTGCCAGCAAGGCAGGGGGAACAGATACGCAGTATTTT. Translating gives CASKAGGTDTQYF.

The rearrangement links TRBV20-1 to TRBJ2-1; no reliable D call. This CDR3 contains 12 residues. Per germline, CDR1 DFQATT and CDR2 SNEGSKA (reference sequence). The germline V and J ends were trimmed by 1 base and 8 bases, with 9 bases remaining between them. DNA of the CDR3: TGCAGTGCTAGAGTCTCGCTGGATGAGCAGTTCTTC. Residues: CSARVSLDEQFF.

In its sample, this clonotype was seen a few times. The chain is built from TRBV5-1 and TRBJ2-3; maybe TRBD2 (6 bases). This CDR3 comprises 16 residues. V was pared by 0 bases and J by 6 bases, with 17 bases between. In germline, CDR1 is SGHRS, CDR2 YFSETQ. The DNA for the CDR3 is TGCGCCAGCAGCTTGGCCGGTGGCGGGGTAAAGGATACGCAGTATTTT. Residues: CASSLAGGGVKDTQYF. Full variable domain (remainder filled in from reference TRBV5-1 and TRBJ2-3): KAGVTQTPRYLIKTRGQQVTLSCSPISGHRSVSWYQQTPGQGLQFLFEYFSETQRNKGNFPGRFSGRQFSNSRSEMNVSTLELGDSALYLCASSLAGGGVKDTQYFGPGTRLTVL.

This clonotype was picked up a small number of times. The chain has TRBV19 and TRBJ2-3; D is unresolved. Trimming stripped 5 bases from V and 2 bases from J, with 5 bases between. The CDR3 covers 12 residues. Germline CDR1 LNHDA, CDR2 SQIVND (reference sequence). The CDR3 DNA is TGTGCCAGTAGTGGAACCACAGATACGCAGTATTTT. It specifies CASSGTTDTQYF. Based on the CDR3 plus reference TRBV19 and TRBJ2-3, the full variable domain is DGGITQSPKYLFRKEGQNVTLSCEQNLNHDAMYWYRQDPGQGLRLIYYSQIVNDFQKGDIAEGYSVSREKKESFPLTVTSAQKNPTAFYLCASSGTTDTQYFGPGTRLTVL.

This chain joins TRBV20-1 and TRBJ2-7, with a weak D call TRBD1 (8 bases). The V end was cut by 6 bases, the J end by 7 bases, with 22 bases between. The germline CDR1 and CDR2 sequences are DFQATT and SNEGSKA (reference sequence). The CDR3 has 14 residues. CDR3 DNA sequence: TGCAGTGCCATAAGGACAGGGCAAGCGGGAGAGCAGTACTTC. Amino acids: CSAIRTGQAGEQYF.

The rearrangement uses TRBV4-1 and TRBJ1-2, with a possible D match to TRBD1 (6 bases). The V and J ends lost 2 bases and 0 bases respectively, with 16 bases between them. Germline values: CDR1 MGHRA, CDR2 YSYEKL. There are 17 residues in the CDR3. The CDR3 spells CASSQFNPGAANYGYTF. The CDR3 DNA sequence: TGCGCCAGCAGCCAATTTAATCCAGGGGCGGCTAACTATGGCTACACCTTC.

This clonotype came up a few times. This chain joins TRBV5-1 and TRBJ2-7, with 12 bases identical to TRBD2. Trimming cost V 0 bases and J 7 bases; bases outside gene matches: 5. The length of the CDR3 is 15 residues. Germline assignment: CDR1 SGHRS and CDR2 YFSETQ. The DNA of the CDR3 is TGCGCCAGCAGCTTGGAACTAGCGGGGGGTCGGGAGCAGTACTTC. As protein: CASSLELAGGREQYF.

V gene TRBV29-1 combines with J gene TRBJ2-3, with 9 positions matching TRBD1. V gave up 1 base and J gave up 2 bases; unmatched junction bases: 4. The CDR3 has 15 residues. From germline, CDR1 is SQVTM and CDR2 ANQGSEA. The DNA for the CDR3 is TGCAGCGTTGAAGGGGGACAGGGCTACACAGATACGCAGTATTTT. Translated: CSVEGGQGYTDTQYF.

This clonotype appeared many times. The chain recombines TRBV3-1 with TRBJ1-1, with 7 nucleotides matching TRBD1. The germline gives CDR1 LGHDT, CDR2 YNNKEL (reference sequence). Trimming removed 0 bases from V and 3 bases from J; junction bases left unmatched: 7. CDR3 size: 16 residues. The CDR3 coding sequence is TGTGCCAGCAGCCAAGAAGGACTAGGGGGCCACACTGAAGCTTTCTTT. Translated: CASSQEGLGGHTEAFF.

The chain recombines TRBV7-9 with TRBJ1-2; no firm D call. CDR3 length equals 14 residues. The V end lost 5 bases, the J end lost 0 bases, and 10 bases lay between the germline ends. Germline CDR1 SEHNR, CDR2 FQNEAQ (reference sequence). CDR3 sequence reads: CASSPVGANYGYTF. CDR3 bases: TGTGCCAGCAGCCCGGTAGGAGCTAACTATGGCTACACCTTC.

This clonotype was counted only a few times. The gene calls are TRBV9 and TRBJ1-1; TRBD1 might be the D (5 bases). Germline V gives CDR1 SGDLS, CDR2 YYNGEE. The CDR3 contains 13 residues. Trimming removed 0 bases at V and 9 bases at J, with 12 bases between. CDR3 residues: CASSVVPRGKAFF. CDR3 coding DNA: TGTGCCAGCAGCGTAGTTCCTCGGGGGAAAGCTTTCTTT. Full variable domain (outside the CDR3, taken from reference TRBV9 and TRBJ1-1): DSGVTQTPKHLITATGQRVTLRCSPRSGDLSVYWYQQSLDQGLQFLIQYYNGEERAKGNILERFSAQQFPDLHSELNLSSLELGDSALYFCASSVVPRGKAFFGQGTRLTVV.

This clonotype was found a few times. The chain recombines TRBV5-1 with TRBJ2-7, with TRBD1 matching 8 bases. Unmatched junction bases numbered 8, after V lost 4 bases and J lost 5 bases. Germline CDR1 reads SGHRS; CDR2 reads YFSETQ. CDR3 size: 14 residues. CDR3 nucleotide sequence: TGCGCCAGCAGCCCGGGACAGGAGATAAACGAGCAGTACTTC. Its translation is CASSPGQEINEQYF.

This clonotype was counted only a few times. The chain couples TRBV2 to TRBJ2-1; 8 positions agree with TRBD2. There are 12 residues in the CDR3. Per the germline V gene, CDR1 is SNHLY and CDR2 is FYNNEI. V trimming: 6 bases; J trimming: 9 bases; junction bases outside the gene matches: 4. Written as DNA, the CDR3 is TGTGCCAGCAGACCCGGGGGGGTTGAGCAGTTCTTC. Amino acid sequence: CASRPGGVEQFF.

This clonotype was observed a few times. The V gene is TRBV2, the J gene TRBJ2-7, with 7 positions matching TRBD1. This CDR3 is built from 13 residues. Germline values: CDR1 SNHLY, CDR2 FYNNEI. The V gene end was trimmed by 8 bases and the J gene end by 4 bases; junction bases not matched to a gene: 8. The CDR3 is CASSWTGPYEQYF. The CDR3 nucleotides are TGTGCCAGCTCATGGACAGGTCCTTACGAGCAGTACTTC.

This clonotype was observed a handful of times. This chain joins TRBV7-9 and TRBJ2-7; D ambiguous. V lost 0 bases and J lost 2, with 11 bases in between. Germline CDR1 reads SEHNR; CDR2 reads FQNEAQ (reference sequence). The CDR3 spans 15 residues. In nucleotides, the CDR3 is TGTGCCAGCAGCTTAGCGTGGGCCTCTCCCTACGAGCAGTACTTC. Translation gives CASSLAWASPYEQYF.

This clonotype has only a few counts. This chain connects TRBV5-1 to TRBJ2-5; TRBD2 matches at 7 bases. Germline V lookup: CDR1 SGHRS, CDR2 YFSETQ. CDR3 length equals 13 residues. V was pared by 4 bases and J by 5 bases, with 5 bases of the junction left unmatched. As DNA, the CDR3 is TGCGCCAGCAGCACGGGAGGTGGGGAGACCCAGTACTTC. Protein product: CASSTGGGETQYF.